This entry features one T cell receptor (beta chain) sequence. The antigen remains unidentified. This sample was taken from a study of early stage breast cancer tumors. Looking at the study overall: Most invasive tumors, twelve of 16, were ER+/PR+/HER2-. Samples were sequenced at roughly 10-fold average coverage.

Deletions cut 3 bases from V and 5 bases from J, with 25 bases between. This CDR3 comprises 18 residues. Germline CDR1 is SGHAT and CDR2 is FQNNGV. Generated by immunoSEQ multiplex PCR, the TCRdb table keeps only in-frame clones and is missing some. The repertoire holds tens of thousands of clones, with about 73% as singletons. General study results and limits: Compared with adjacent normal breast tissue, tumors showed roughly 2.5-fold greater T cell density and higher clonality.

The sequence was collected from a person between 50 and 60 years old with breast cancer. The rearrangement joins TRBV11-2 to TRBJ1-1; tentative D call: TRBD1 (6 bases). The source material was blood. Here the CDR3 DNA reads TGTGCCAGCAGCTTTGGCCAACATTCGACAGGTAGGCGAACTGAAGCTTTCTTT. Protein sequence: CASSFGQHSTGRRTEAFF.